This passage covers 22 T cell receptor beta chains from one sample sequenced in a study of regulatory T cells in long-lasting Graves disease. Arm-PCR with iRepertoire HTBI primers amplified the CDR3 regions for these TCR beta libraries. TCRdb reanalysed the multiplex PCR reads using MiXCR and keeps one entry per CDR3 protein. Of some 490,000 distinct CDR3 sequences detected, around 13% appear once; the ten largest clones hold more than 8%. Noted time point: newly diagnosed GD, antithyroid drugs for less than 3 months. From PBMCs, RNA was extracted and then used to make the TCR library. This sample also appeared in a second study, on T cells in Graves' hyperthyroidism and ophthalmopathy.

This material consisted of peripheral blood mononuclear cells (PBMCs), taken at new diagnosis, from a patient treated with antithyroid drugs. The receptors shown here come from a woman aged 30 to 39 with Graves disease.

Many counts were recorded for this clonotype. The rearrangement uses TRBV10-3 and TRBJ2-3; 10 bases are shared with TRBD2. The CDR3 is 18 amino acids. CDR1 ENHRY and CDR2 SYGVKD come from the germline V gene. Germline trimming cut 2 bases from V and 0 bases from J; bases unmatched to any gene: 8. CDR3 residues: CAISERLAGISSTDTQYF. CDR3 DNA sequence: TGTGCCATCAGTGAGCGACTAGCGGGCATATCTAGCACAGATACGCAGTATTTT.

This clonotype was picked up many times. The chain combines TRBV19 with TRBJ2-1, with D maybe TRBD2 (5 bases). Germline CDR1 reads LNHDA; CDR2 reads SQIVND (reference sequence). V was clipped by 3 bases and J by 3 bases, with 15 bases between them. The CDR3 runs 16 residues. CDR3 in amino acids: CASSILGLVNYNEQFF. Written as DNA, the CDR3 is TGTGCCAGTAGTATCCTCGGACTCGTCAACTACAATGAGCAGTTCTTC.

The V and J genes are TRBV28 and TRBJ2-6; D unclear. Between the trimmed V and J ends, which lost 3 bases and 2 bases, there was a span of 14 bases. Germline assignment: CDR1 MDHEN and CDR2 SYDVKM. This CDR3 has 17 residues. CDR3 in DNA: TGTGCCAGCAGTTTGAGCCTAATTCGACCTGGGGCCAACGTCCTGACTTTC. Encoded protein: CASSLSLIRPGANVLTF.

Only a few counts were recorded for this clonotype. The chain carries TRBV6-1 and TRBJ1-1, with TRBD1 matching over 8 bases. This CDR3 has 15 amino acids. Germline CDR1 and CDR2: MNHNS and SASEGT. The V and J ends lost 4 bases and 1 base, in that order; junction bases with no gene match: 5. The CDR3 sequence: CASSAQGAANTEAFF. The CDR3 coding sequence is TGTGCCAGCAGTGCGCAGGGGGCTGCGAACACTGAAGCTTTCTTT.

This clonotype was observed many times. This rearrangement joins TRBV2 to TRBJ1-5, with 7 bases lining up with TRBD1. The CDR3 length is 14 residues. V trimming: 5 bases; J trimming: 1 base; junction bases outside the gene matches: 2. Germline V gene lookup returns CDR1 SNHLY and CDR2 FYNNEI. The DNA for the CDR3 is TGTGCCAGCAGTTCGGGACAGAGCAATCAGCCCCAGCATTTT. Translated, it gives CASSSGQSNQPQHF.

This clonotype was observed at least ten times. The V call is TRBV30, the J call TRBJ1-6, with 7 bases that match TRBD1. Germline-derived CDR1 and CDR2 are GTSNPN and SVGIG (reference sequence). The CDR3 contains 16 residues. The junction had 13 bases not matched to a gene; V was cut back by 3 bases and J by 8 bases. DNA of the CDR3: TGTGCCTGGAGGCCGACTCTGACAGGGCCCCATTCACCCCTCCACTTT. The encoded protein is CAWRPTLTGPHSPLHF. The variable domain in full, completed from reference TRBV30 and TRBJ1-6, reads SQTIHQWPATLVQPVGSPLSLECTVEGTSNPNLYWYRQAAGRGLQLLFYSVGIGQISSEVPQNLSASRPQDRQFILSSKKLLLSDSGFYLCAWRPTLTGPHSPLHFGNGTRLTVT.

This clonotype showed up many times. The chain combines TRBV18 with TRBJ1-1; D not resolved. The CDR3 runs 15 residues. Trimming shortened V by 2 bases and J by 1 base, and 11 bases separated the two germline ends. Germline V CDR1 and CDR2: KGHSH, LQKENI. DNA of the CDR3: TGTGCCAGCTCACCATCACAACTGCAGAACACTGAAGCTTTCTTT. Encoded protein: CASSPSQLQNTEAFF.

Many counts were recorded for this clonotype. The DNA of the CDR3 is TGTGCCAGCAGTTACTCGAGTCAACCCCTTTACGAGCAGTACTTC. This gives the protein CASSYSSQPLYEQYF. This rearrangement joins TRBV6-2 or TRBV6-3 to TRBJ2-7; D gene uncertain. This CDR3 has 15 amino acids. Germline values: CDR1 MNHEY, CDR2 SVGEGT. V was clipped by 0 bases and J by 4 bases, with 13 bases between them.

The sample holds a few counts of this clonotype. J is TRBJ1-5 and V is TRBV7-8, with 7 nucleotides matching TRBD1. J lost 9 bases, V lost 5 bases, and 13 bases had no gene match. CDR1 and CDR2 from the germline V gene are SGHVS and FQNEAQ. The CDR3 has 15 amino acids. CDR3 in DNA: TGTGCCAGCAGCACCTCGGGACAGAGTTTTGGGCCCCAGCATTTT. Protein product: CASSTSGQSFGPQHF.

This clonotype was counted ten times or more. The rearrangement links TRBV28 to TRBJ2-3; TRBD2 aligns across 10 bases. Germline CDR1 and CDR2: MDHEN and SYDVKM. V dropped 6 bases and J dropped 3; count of bases not matched to a gene: 12. This CDR3 contains 17 residues. Written as DNA, the CDR3 is TGTGCCAGCAGCCCGCGGACTAGCGGAAGATCGACAGATACGCAGTATTTT. Its protein product is CASSPRTSGRSTDTQYF.

This clonotype was counted a few times. The chain couples TRBV7-9 to TRBJ2-1, with D possibly matching TRBD2 (5 bases). The CDR3 has 15 residues. Per the germline V gene, CDR1 is SEHNR and CDR2 is FQNEAQ (reference sequence). Deletions cut 6 bases from V and 0 bases from J, with 12 bases between. CDR3 DNA: TGTGCCAGCAGTCGGGAAGTCCACTCCTACAATGAGCAGTTCTTC. Encoded protein: CASSREVHSYNEQFF.

This clonotype occurred many times. The chain is built from TRBV28 and TRBJ2-2, with D perhaps matching TRBD1 (5 bases). The CDR3 sequence is 13 residues long. Trimming left V 5 bases short and J 5 bases short, with 9 bases between. The germline gives CDR1 MDHEN, CDR2 SYDVKM. The CDR3 bases are TGTGCCAGCAGTCAAAGGGGTACCGGGGAGCTGTTTTTT. It specifies CASSQRGTGELFF.

This clonotype was picked up many times. The chain joins TRBV27 to TRBJ2-7; the D is unclear. The CDR3 is 14 amino acids. The V gene's germline CDR1 is MNHEY and CDR2 SMNVEV (reference sequence). Trimming cost V 3 bases and J 1 base, with 10 bases left between them. CDR3 DNA sequence: TGTGCCAGCAGTTTTCAGGTGGGATCCTACGAGCAGTACTTC. Amino acids: CASSFQVGSYEQYF.

The sample holds many counts of this clonotype. This chain uses TRBV19 with TRBJ2-7; D unclear. V was clipped by 7 bases and J by 3 bases, with 13 bases between them. Germline V gives CDR1 LNHDA, CDR2 SQIVND (reference sequence). The CDR3 is 13 residues long. The CDR3: CASISTDGYEQYF. The DNA for the CDR3 is TGTGCCAGTATATCCACGGACGGCTACGAGCAGTACTTC.

There are many counts of this clonotype. The J gene is TRBJ2-5, the V gene TRBV9, with a tentative D call TRBD2 (5 bases). Trimming stripped 3 bases from V and 2 bases from J, with 14 bases between. The CDR3 totals 15 residues. Germline CDR1 SGDLS, CDR2 YYNGEE. The CDR3 DNA sequence: TGTGCCAGCAGCGCGTATGAGGGCTGGCAAGAGACCCAGTACTTC. Amino acids: CASSAYEGWQETQYF.

This clonotype appeared many times. This rearrangement joins TRBV11-2 to TRBJ1-2; TRBD1 matches at 10 bases. The germline gives CDR1 SGHAT, CDR2 FQNNGV. CDR3 length: 14 residues. V shed 7 bases, J shed 6 bases, and the junction held 8 bases outside the gene matches. As DNA, the CDR3 is TGTGCCAGCAACCTTCTCGACAGGGGGCATGGCTACACCTTC. Amino acids: CASNLLDRGHGYTF.

This clonotype was detected ten times or more. The chain is built from TRBV28 and TRBJ2-5; 11 bases match TRBD2. V lost 2 bases and J lost 3; bases outside the gene matches: 14. Germline lookup yields CDR1 MDHEN and CDR2 SYDVKM. The CDR3 runs 19 residues. The CDR3 protein is CASSLGLGLGLAAKETQYF. In nucleotides, the CDR3 is TGTGCCAGCAGTTTAGGCCTCGGGTTGGGACTAGCGGCAAAAGAGACCCAGTACTTC.

To note about this clonotype: A much larger clone lies one base from this, so it may be a read error. This chain joins TRBV28 and TRBJ1-2; no firm D call. The CDR3 runs 15 residues. Germline V gene data show CDR1 as MDHEN and CDR2 as SYDVKM. The CDR3 nucleotides read TGTGCCAGCAGTTTGTCAGTCAACTCTAACTATGGCCACACCTTC. It is translated as CASSLSVNSNYGHTF.

There are many counts of this clonotype. The rearrangement links TRBV7-8 to TRBJ2-2; 9 bases line up with TRBD1. V shed 4 bases and J 0 bases; nucleotides not matched to a gene: 18. This CDR3 spans 21 amino acids. Per germline, CDR1 SGHVS and CDR2 FQNEAQ. CDR3 nucleotides: TGTGCCAGCAGCTGGATAGGTAGGGACAGGGACCTCGACGCGAACACCGGGGAGCTGTTTTTT. As protein: CASSWIGRDRDLDANTGELFF.

The chain combines TRBV7-9 with TRBJ2-7; TRBD2 matches 13 bases. V shed 3 bases and J 4 bases; nucleotides not matched to a gene: 6. Germline values: CDR1 SEHNR, CDR2 FQNEAQ (reference sequence). This CDR3 region has 16 residues. CDR3 protein: CASSFYRTSGRYEQYF. The CDR3 region has the DNA TGTGCCAGCAGCTTCTACCGGACTAGCGGGAGATACGAGCAGTACTTC.

The sample holds many counts of this clonotype. CDR3 in amino acids: CSASDSSSSYNEQFF. The CDR3 coding sequence is TGCAGTGCCTCGGACTCCTCAAGCTCCTACAATGAGCAGTTCTTC. The J gene is TRBJ2-1, the V gene TRBV20-1; D perhaps matches TRBD2 (5 bases). V shed 6 bases and J shed 0 bases, with 15 bases lying between them. The CDR3 is 15 residues long. Per germline, CDR1 DFQATT and CDR2 SNEGSKA (reference sequence).

This clonotype was seen more than once but under ten times. The chain is built from TRBV12-3 or TRBV12-4 and TRBJ2-5; D unresolved. Trimming left V 5 bases short and J 2 bases short, with 9 bases between. This CDR3 is 13 amino acids long. The CDR3 DNA sequence: TGTGCCAGCAGTCTACTCCTACAAGAGACCCAGTACTTC. Its translation is CASSLLLQETQYF.